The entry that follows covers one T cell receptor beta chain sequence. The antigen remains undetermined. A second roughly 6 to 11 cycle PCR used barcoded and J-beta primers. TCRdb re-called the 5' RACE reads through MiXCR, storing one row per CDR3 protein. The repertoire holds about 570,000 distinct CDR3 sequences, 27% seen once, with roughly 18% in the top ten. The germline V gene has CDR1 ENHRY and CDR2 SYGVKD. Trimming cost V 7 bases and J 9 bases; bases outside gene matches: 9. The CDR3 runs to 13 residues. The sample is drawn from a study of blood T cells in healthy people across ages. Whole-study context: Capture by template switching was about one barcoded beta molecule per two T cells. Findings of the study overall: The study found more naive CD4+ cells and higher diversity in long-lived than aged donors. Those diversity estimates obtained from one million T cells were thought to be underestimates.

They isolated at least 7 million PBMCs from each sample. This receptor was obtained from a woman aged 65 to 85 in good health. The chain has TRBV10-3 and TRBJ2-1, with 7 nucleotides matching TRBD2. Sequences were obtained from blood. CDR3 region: CAIMAGEGSEQFF. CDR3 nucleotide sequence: TGTGCCATCATGGCGGGGGAGGGAAGTGAGCAGTTCTTC.